A single sample is the source of the 27 T cell receptor beta chains below, sequenced in a study of shared clonotypes between healthy human individuals. The repertoire was sequenced with immunoSEQ multiplex PCR; TCRdb's copy has only in-frame clones and lacks some. The sample carries approximately 2.3 million clones, more than 85% recorded once. The sequenced material came from naive CD4+ T cells from PBMCs. The subset: CD45RA+ positively selected. The origin of the receptors is a man between 18 and 29 years old in good health. Some clones in this sample may be carry-over from other donors' samples.

The sample holds one count of this clone. CDR3 in amino acids: CASSLLPGPWDEQFF. Here the CDR3 DNA reads TGTGCCAGCAGTTTACTTCCCGGCCCGTGGGATGAGCAGTTCTTC. The chain joins TRBV27 to TRBJ2-1; D uncertain. The germline V gene encodes CDR1 MNHEY and CDR2 SMNVEV (reference sequence). This CDR3 spans 15 amino acids. Trimming removed 2 bases from V and 8 bases from J, with 16 bases in between.

The rearrangement uses TRBV5-4 and TRBJ2-2; D possibly matches TRBD1 or TRBD2 (7 bases each). The CDR3 is 15 amino acids. Germline loops: CDR1 SGHNT, CDR2 YYREEE (reference sequence). V was shortened by 4 bases and J by 3 bases, with 13 bases between the two germline ends. The CDR3 loop is CASSGAGQHTGELFF. As DNA, the CDR3 is TGTGCCAGCAGCGGAGCGGGACAGCACACCGGGGAGCTGTTTTTT.

The rearrangement uses TRBV5-5 and TRBJ2-7; 10 nucleotides agree with TRBD1. The CDR3 runs 16 residues. CDR1 is SGHKS, CDR2 YYEKEE, per germline (reference sequence). The V and J ends lost 5 bases and 5 bases, in that order; junction bases with no gene match: 13. CDR3 DNA sequence: TGTGCCAGCAGGTGGGGCGGGGACAGGGGATATCACGAGCAGTACTTC. It codes for CASRWGGDRGYHEQYF.

The chain has TRBV18 and TRBJ1-1; a weak D match, TRBD1 (5 bases). CDR3 length: 14 residues. Germline CDR1 KGHSH, CDR2 LQKENI. CDR3 region: CAGTSRVMNTEAFF. CDR3 DNA sequence: TGTGCTGGAACCTCCAGGGTGATGAACACTGAAGCTTTCTTT.

The chain combines TRBV7-9 with TRBJ1-5; D gene uncertain. Trimming removed 5 bases from V and 11 bases from J, with 22 bases in between. Germline loops: CDR1 SEHNR, CDR2 FQNEAQ (reference sequence). This CDR3 has 15 amino acids. The CDR3 is CASSPAETSHSAQHF. DNA for the CDR3: TGTGCCAGCAGCCCGGCTGAGACAAGTCATTCGGCCCAGCATTTT. Together with reference TRBV7-9 and TRBJ1-5, the CDR3 gives the full variable domain: DTGVSQNPRHKITKRGQNVTFRCDPISEHNRLYWYRQTLGQGPEFLTYFQNEAQLEKSRLLSDRFSAERPKGSFSTLEIQRTEQGDSAMYLCASSPAETSHSAQHFGDGTRLSIL.

The rearrangement uses TRBV6-6 and TRBJ2-2, with D unclear. The CDR3 consists of 14 residues. The germline V gene has CDR1 MNHNY and CDR2 SVGAGI (reference sequence). Trimming removed 5 bases at V and 5 bases at J, with 12 bases between. The CDR3 DNA is TGTGCCAGCAGTAAAAAGAGCTTTACCGGGGAGCTGTTTTTT. Protein: CASSKKSFTGELFF.

The chain couples TRBV27 to TRBJ2-5; D is unclear. There are 14 residues in the CDR3. Germline V gives CDR1 MNHEY, CDR2 SMNVEV (reference sequence). Trimming left V 3 bases short and J 4 bases short, with 12 bases between. This chain's CDR3 is CASSLNGHPETQYF. In nucleotides, the CDR3 is TGTGCCAGCAGTTTGAACGGGCATCCAGAGACCCAGTACTTC.

This clone was recorded once. The chain employs TRBV7-8 and TRBJ1-2; 7 bases map to TRBD1. The V and J ends lost 4 bases and 0 bases, in that order; junction bases with no gene match: 5. The CDR3 sequence is 15 residues long. The germline gives CDR1 SGHVS, CDR2 FQNEAQ. In DNA form, the CDR3 reads TGTGCCAGCAGCTCCCGGGACAGCCCTAACTATGGCTACACCTTC. Its translation is CASSSRDSPNYGYTF.

The rearrangement links TRBV30 to TRBJ2-5, with 8 nucleotides matching TRBD2. The CDR3 contains 14 residues. V was pared by 4 bases and J by 1 base, with 5 bases of the junction left unmatched. Germline V gene data show CDR1 as GTSNPN and CDR2 as SVGIG (reference sequence). CDR3 sequence (DNA): TGTGCCTGGATCCAGCGGGGGTCCCAAGAGACCCAGTACTTC. Translating gives CAWIQRGSQETQYF.

The chain couples TRBV5-1 to TRBJ1-1; no clear D gene. The CDR3 spans 15 residues. Germline CDR1 is SGHRS and CDR2 is YFSETQ. Deletions cut 0 bases from V and 1 base from J, with 10 bases between. The CDR3 loop is CASSLAFGGNTEAFF. The CDR3 DNA reads TGCGCCAGCAGCTTGGCATTTGGAGGGAACACTGAAGCTTTCTTT.

This clone was seen once. CDR3 DNA sequence: TGTGCCAGCAGCCCTATCTACGAGCAGTACTTC. Residues: CASSPIYEQYF. The chain uses TRBV7-8 and TRBJ2-7; D unresolved. Per the germline V gene, CDR1 is SGHVS and CDR2 is FQNEAQ. The CDR3 contains 11 residues. V lost 5 bases, J lost 3 bases, and 5 bases lay in between.

The gene calls are TRBV7-9 and TRBJ2-5; D ambiguous. V shed 5 bases and J shed 2 bases, with 15 bases lying between them. Germline CDR1 and CDR2: SEHNR and FQNEAQ (reference sequence). The CDR3 spans 15 residues. The CDR3 nucleotides are TGTGCCAGCAGCCCCAAAACAGTGGGGCAAGAGACCCAGTACTTC. Translating gives CASSPKTVGQETQYF.

The gene calls are TRBV7-9 and TRBJ1-5, with 8 nucleotides matching TRBD1. Trimming cost V 5 bases and J 5 bases; bases outside gene matches: 11. The CDR3 is made up of 16 amino acids. The germline V gene has CDR1 SEHNR and CDR2 FQNEAQ (reference sequence). The CDR3 sequence is CASSLGPDREHQPQHF. In DNA form, the CDR3 reads TGTGCCAGCAGCCTCGGGCCGGACAGGGAACATCAGCCCCAGCATTTT.

The V call is TRBV6-1, the J call TRBJ2-7; 8 bases match TRBD2. The CDR3 loop spans 14 amino acids. CDR1 and CDR2 from the germline V gene are MNHNS and SASEGT. The junction had 7 bases not matched to a gene; V was cut back by 6 bases and J by 3 bases. The CDR3 here is CASSASGGGYEQYF. CDR3 in DNA: TGTGCCAGCAGCGCGTCCGGGGGGGGCTACGAGCAGTACTTC.

This clone was picked up one time. The chain joins TRBV7-3 to TRBJ2-7; TRBD2 matches 7 bases. Germline V gives CDR1 SGHTA, CDR2 FQGTGA. The CDR3 extends over 15 amino acids. V lost 2 bases, J lost 3 bases, and 7 bases stayed unmatched. CDR3 nucleotides: TGTGCCAGCAGCTTAGGTCTAGCGGAGAACTACGAGCAGTACTTC. Translated, it gives CASSLGLAENYEQYF. Filled out from reference TRBV7-3 and TRBJ2-7, the complete variable domain reads GAGVSQTPSNKVTEKGKYVELRCDPISGHTALYWYRQSLGQGPEFLIYFQGTGAADDSGLPNDRFFAVRPEGSVSTLKIQRTERGDSAVYLCASSLGLAENYEQYFGPGTRLTVT.

The V and J genes are TRBV5-1 and TRBJ2-1, with D possibly TRBD2 on 6 matching bases. Trimming removed 4 bases at V and 3 bases at J, with 14 bases between. The CDR3 loop spans 15 amino acids. The germline gives CDR1 SGHRS, CDR2 YFSETQ. The DNA of the CDR3 is TGCGCCAGCAGCGTTACGGGGGACCACTACAATGAGCAGTTCTTC. It translates to CASSVTGDHYNEQFF.

J is TRBJ2-7 and V is TRBV11-2; D tentatively fits TRBD1 or TRBD2 (5 bases each). CDR1 and CDR2 from the germline V gene are SGHAT and FQNNGV. V lost 5 bases and J lost 3, with 14 bases in between. This CDR3 comprises 14 residues. The CDR3 DNA sequence: TGTGCCAGCAGCCCGGGACCCATCGGCTACGAGCAGTACTTC. This sequence encodes CASSPGPIGYEQYF. Supplemented by reference TRBV11-2 and TRBJ2-7, the full variable domain reads EAGVAQSPRYKIIEKRQSVAFWCNPISGHATLYWYQQILGQGPKLLIQFQNNGVVDDSQLPKDRFSAERLKGVDSTLKIQPAKLEDSAVYLCASSPGPIGYEQYFGPGTRLTVT.

The chain joins TRBV28 to TRBJ2-2; perhaps TRBD2 as D (7 bases). The CDR3 contains 14 residues. V lost 7 bases to trimming and J lost 5 bases, with 14 bases between them. Germline CDR1 reads MDHEN; CDR2 reads SYDVKM. CDR3 DNA: TGTGCCAGCATGGGGGGGCCTCGGACCGGGGAGCTGTTTTTT. Encoded protein: CASMGGPRTGELFF.

J is TRBJ2-7 and V is TRBV19, with 10 bases aligning to TRBD2. This CDR3 has 16 residues. V lost 3 bases and J lost 2; bases outside the gene matches: 7. Germline CDR1 and CDR2: LNHDA and SQIVND (reference sequence). CDR3 in amino acids: CASSIYSGRPPYEQYF. The DNA for the CDR3 is TGTGCCAGTAGTATCTATAGCGGGAGGCCCCCCTACGAGCAGTACTTC.

The gene calls are TRBV19 and TRBJ2-6, with 15 bases lining up with TRBD2. The CDR3 spans 21 residues. Germline loops: CDR1 LNHDA, CDR2 SQIVND (reference sequence). The V segment lost 6 bases and the J segment 2 bases; nucleotides outside the gene matches: 14. CDR3 amino acids: CASRKMEGLAGGDPGANVLTF. For the CDR3, the DNA is TGTGCCAGTAGGAAAATGGAGGGACTAGCGGGAGGAGATCCTGGGGCCAACGTCCTGACTTTC.

This chain connects TRBV11-1 to TRBJ2-1; 8 bases agree with TRBD2. The germline gives CDR1 SGHAT, CDR2 FQDESV (reference sequence). The CDR3 extends over 16 amino acids. V lost 1 base and J lost 7; bases outside the gene matches: 9. In DNA, the CDR3 is TGTGCCAGCAGCTTAGTACCCTCGGCGGGAGGTAATGAGCAGTTCTTC. Translated, it gives CASSLVPSAGGNEQFF.

This rearrangement joins TRBV4-3 to TRBJ2-2; a possible D gene is TRBD2 (5 bases). The germline V gene has CDR1 LGHNA and CDR2 YSLEER. The CDR3 is made up of 16 amino acids. The ends were cut back, 0 bases at V and 5 bases at J, with 13 bases in the middle. DNA of the CDR3: TGCGCCAGCAGCCAAGATGCGAGGGCCGGGACCGGGGAGCTGTTTTTT. It specifies CASSQDARAGTGELFF.

The V and J genes are TRBV6-5 and TRBJ1-1, with D perhaps matching TRBD1 (6 bases). CDR1 MNHEY and CDR2 SVGAGI come from the germline V gene. Between the trimmed V and J ends, which lost 4 bases and 0 bases, there was a span of 12 bases. The CDR3 is 15 residues long. The CDR3: CASSSHGQMNTEAFF. For the CDR3, the DNA is TGTGCCAGCAGTTCCCACGGACAGATGAACACTGAAGCTTTCTTT.

Worth noting for this clone: The sample carries other DNA sequences with the same CDR3. The chain combines TRBV28 with TRBJ2-7; perhaps D is TRBD1 or TRBD2 (6 bases each). This CDR3 has 15 residues. Per the germline V gene, CDR1 is MDHEN and CDR2 is SYDVKM. Trimming took off 5 bases at V and 2 bases at J, with 16 bases between the two ends. The CDR3 loop is CASSPPGARAYEQYF. CDR3 nucleotides: TGTGCCAGCAGTCCCCCGGGGGCCCGGGCCTACGAGCAGTACTTC.

This chain connects TRBV11-2 to TRBJ1-1; D remains ambiguous. Between the trimmed V and J ends, which lost 5 bases and 1 base, there was a span of 14 bases. The CDR3 consists of 15 residues. Germline V gene sequence: CDR1 SGHAT, CDR2 FQNNGV. CDR3 protein: CASSQLFPPNTEAFF. In DNA form, the CDR3 reads TGTGCCAGCAGCCAATTGTTTCCGCCGAACACTGAAGCTTTCTTT.

The V and J genes are TRBV5-1 and TRBJ1-4; D remains unclear. With 2 bases removed from V and 2 bases from J, the gap between germline ends came to 7 bases. The CDR3 length is 14 residues. CDR1 and CDR2 (germline): SGHRS, YFSETQ. The CDR3 region has the DNA TGCGCCAGCAGCTTTATAGGGACTAATGAAAAACTGTTTTTT. Translation gives CASSFIGTNEKLFF.

V gene TRBV7-9 combines with J gene TRBJ1-2; D may be TRBD1 (5 bases). The ends were cut back, 1 base at V and 0 bases at J, with 12 bases in the middle. Germline V gene data show CDR1 as SEHNR and CDR2 as FQNEAQ (reference sequence). CDR3 length: 16 amino acids. DNA for the CDR3: TGTGCCAGCAGCTTAGGACAGCCGCGAGCTAACTATGGCTACACCTTC. Amino acid sequence: CASSLGQPRANYGYTF.